This T cell receptor (beta chain) was documented in a study of blood T cell repertoires in COVID-19. Study as a whole: The analysed material was cDNA or gDNA that came from T cells, B-cell-depleted T cells, or PBMCs.

Libraries were prepared by immunoSEQ multiplex PCR; TCRdb keeps only in-frame clonotypes and omits some of them. The sample has fewer than 400,000 clones, under 95% seen once; the top ten hold around 20%. The germline V gene encodes CDR1 SGHTA and CDR2 FQGTGA. Trimming pared 5 bases from V and 0 bases from J, leaving 16 bases between. The CDR3 is made up of 17 amino acids. The TCR comes from a woman aged 25 to 45 who had recovered from COVID-19. The genes are TRBV7-3 and TRBJ2-2, with a weak D call TRBD2 (6 bases). Sequenced: PBMCs or T cells enriched from blood (not recorded which). The CDR3 sequence is CASSPRAGGPNTGELFF. CDR3 DNA sequence: TGTGCCAGCAGCCCCCGGGCCGGGGGTCCGAACACCGGGGAGCTGTTTTTT.